The subject of this entry is one TCR beta chain. Its antigen remains unidentified. Naive CD8 cells lacked CD45RO, underwent positive selection for CCR7 and left out terminally differentiated effector memory CD45RA+ cells. The donors were adults (healthy and HIV-negative) with no recent acute infections or vaccinations. Every donor was a Caucasian adult from Nashville, Tennessee. These data originate in a study of shared clonotypes between healthy human individuals. Study as a whole: A couple of women and three men aged 18 to 49 served as donors.

Study results and caveats: Sharing of clonotypes among donors was expected to vary with sequencing depth.

Method: immunoSEQ multiplex PCR; TCRdb's copy keeps in-frame clones and lacks some. The sample has roughly 2.1 million clones; approximately 94% are singletons. This sequence originates from a man aged 18 to 30 in good health. Some clones in this sample may be carry-over from other donors' samples. The sequenced material came from naive CD8+ T cells from PBMCs.

CDR3 in DNA: TGCGCCAGCAGCCAAGGTAGCGGGAGGGGAGGCGAGCAGTACTTC. It specifies CASSQGSGRGGEQYF. This chain joins TRBV4-1 and TRBJ2-5, with 11 bases lining up with TRBD2. Gene TRBJ2-7 matches the end of the DNA better, so the J call may be wrong. CDR3 length: 15 amino acids. Germline values: CDR1 MGHRA, CDR2 YSYEKL.